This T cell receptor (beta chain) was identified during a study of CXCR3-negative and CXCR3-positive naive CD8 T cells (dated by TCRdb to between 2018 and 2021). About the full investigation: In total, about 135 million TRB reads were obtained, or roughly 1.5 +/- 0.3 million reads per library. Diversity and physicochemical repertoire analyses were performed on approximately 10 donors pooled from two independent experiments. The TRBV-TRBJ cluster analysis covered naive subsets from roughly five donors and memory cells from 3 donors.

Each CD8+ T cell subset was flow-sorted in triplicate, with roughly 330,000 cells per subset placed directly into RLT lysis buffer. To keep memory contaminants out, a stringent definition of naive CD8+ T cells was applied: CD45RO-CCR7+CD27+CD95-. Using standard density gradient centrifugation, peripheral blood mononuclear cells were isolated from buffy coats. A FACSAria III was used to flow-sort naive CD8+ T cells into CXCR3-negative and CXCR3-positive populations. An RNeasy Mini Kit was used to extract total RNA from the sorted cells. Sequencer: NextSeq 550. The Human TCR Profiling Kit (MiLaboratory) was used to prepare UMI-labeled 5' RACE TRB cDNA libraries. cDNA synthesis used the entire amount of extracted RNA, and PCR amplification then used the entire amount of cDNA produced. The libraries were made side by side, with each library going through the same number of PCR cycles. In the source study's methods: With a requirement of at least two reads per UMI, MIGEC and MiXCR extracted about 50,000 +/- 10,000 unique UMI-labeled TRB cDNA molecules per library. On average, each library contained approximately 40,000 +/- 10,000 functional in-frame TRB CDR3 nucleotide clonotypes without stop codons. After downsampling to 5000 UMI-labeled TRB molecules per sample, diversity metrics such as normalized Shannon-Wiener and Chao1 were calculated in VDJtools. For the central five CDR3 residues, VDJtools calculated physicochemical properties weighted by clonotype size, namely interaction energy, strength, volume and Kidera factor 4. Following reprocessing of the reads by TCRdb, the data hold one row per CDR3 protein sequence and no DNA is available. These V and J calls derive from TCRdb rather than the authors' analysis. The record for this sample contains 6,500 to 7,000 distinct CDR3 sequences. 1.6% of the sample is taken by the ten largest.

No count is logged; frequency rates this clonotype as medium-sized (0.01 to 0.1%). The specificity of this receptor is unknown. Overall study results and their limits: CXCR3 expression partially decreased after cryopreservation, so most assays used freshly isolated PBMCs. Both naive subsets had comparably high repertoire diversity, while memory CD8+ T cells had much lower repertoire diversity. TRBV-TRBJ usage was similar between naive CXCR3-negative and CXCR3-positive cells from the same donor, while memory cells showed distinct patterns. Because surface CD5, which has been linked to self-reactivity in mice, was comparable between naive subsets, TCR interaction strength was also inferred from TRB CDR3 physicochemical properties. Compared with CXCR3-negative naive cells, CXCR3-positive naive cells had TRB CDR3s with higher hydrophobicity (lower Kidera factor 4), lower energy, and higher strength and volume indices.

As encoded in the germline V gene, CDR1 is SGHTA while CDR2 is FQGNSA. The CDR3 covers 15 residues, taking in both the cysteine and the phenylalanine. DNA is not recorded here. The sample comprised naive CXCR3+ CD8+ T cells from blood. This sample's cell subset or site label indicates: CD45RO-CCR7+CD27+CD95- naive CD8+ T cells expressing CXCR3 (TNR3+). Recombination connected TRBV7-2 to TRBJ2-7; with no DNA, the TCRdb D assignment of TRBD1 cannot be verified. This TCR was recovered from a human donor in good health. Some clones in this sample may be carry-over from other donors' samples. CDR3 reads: CASSLADSSFYEQYF.